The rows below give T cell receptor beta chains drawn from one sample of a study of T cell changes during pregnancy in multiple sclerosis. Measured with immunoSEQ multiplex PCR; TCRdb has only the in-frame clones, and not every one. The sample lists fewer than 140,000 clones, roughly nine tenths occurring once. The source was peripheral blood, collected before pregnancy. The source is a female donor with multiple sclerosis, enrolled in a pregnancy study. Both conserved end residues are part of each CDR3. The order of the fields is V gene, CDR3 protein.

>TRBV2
CASSGLSEQYF
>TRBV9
CASSVFQYNSPLHF
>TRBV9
CASKRDSNTGELFF
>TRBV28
CASWTPNGEAFF
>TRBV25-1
CASSVGLAGELFF
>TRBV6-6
CASSYSGTGGIGYTF
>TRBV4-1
CASRPTGLATDTQYF
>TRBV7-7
CASSQFPNTGELFF
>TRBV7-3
CASSLFLPGHQTWGVNTEAFF
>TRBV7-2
CASSFRSGIGEKLFF